This T cell receptor beta chain derives from a study of T cells in Graves' hyperthyroidism and ophthalmopathy. Germline V lookup: CDR1 LNHDA, CDR2 SQIVND (reference sequence). CDR3 length: 15 residues. Amplification of TCR beta CDR3 regions used RNA as the template. The HTBI primer set drove a first-round RT-PCR of the TCR CDR3. Each CDR3 protein gets one entry after TCRdb re-called the multiplex PCR reads with MiXCR. This sample yields approximately 590,000 distinct CDR3 sequences, of which around 14% are seen a single time; under 8% belongs to the top ten. Comments on this clonotype: Compared with germline, one end of the junction differs, possibly owing to a read error.

This TCR came from a woman in her 30s with Graves' hyperthyroidism. The V gene is TRBV19, the J gene TRBJ1-5; TRBD1 matches at 8 bases. Sequenced input: blood. The CDR3 here is CASSPRDRLNQPQHF. The CDR3 nucleotides read TGTGCTAGTAGTCCTAGGGACAGGTTAAATCAGCCCCAGCATTTT.